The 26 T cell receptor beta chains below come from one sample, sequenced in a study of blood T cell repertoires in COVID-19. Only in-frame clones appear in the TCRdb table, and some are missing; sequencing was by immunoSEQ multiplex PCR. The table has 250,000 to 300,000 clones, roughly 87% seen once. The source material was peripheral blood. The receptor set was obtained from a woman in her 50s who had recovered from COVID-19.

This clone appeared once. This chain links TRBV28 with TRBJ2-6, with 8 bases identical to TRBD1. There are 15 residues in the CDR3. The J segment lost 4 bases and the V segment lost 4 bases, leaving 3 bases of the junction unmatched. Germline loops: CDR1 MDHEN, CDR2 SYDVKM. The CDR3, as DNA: TGTGCCAGCAGTTACAGGGGGGCAGGGGCCAACGTCCTGACTTTC. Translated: CASSYRGAGANVLTF.

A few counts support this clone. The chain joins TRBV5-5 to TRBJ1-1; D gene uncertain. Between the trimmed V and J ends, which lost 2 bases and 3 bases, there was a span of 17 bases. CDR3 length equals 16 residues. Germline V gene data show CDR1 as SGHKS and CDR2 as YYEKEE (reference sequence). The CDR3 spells CASSLSSLRAYTEAFF. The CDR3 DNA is TGTGCCAGCAGCTTAAGTTCTTTGAGGGCTTACACTGAAGCTTTCTTT.

The CDR3 coding sequence is TGTGCCAGCAGTTGGGGGGAGAACACTGAAGCTTTCTTT. The encoded protein is CASSWGENTEAFF. The gene calls are TRBV12-3 or TRBV12-4 and TRBJ1-1; tentative D call: TRBD1 (5 bases). This CDR3 is built from 13 residues. With 4 bases removed from V and 1 base from J, the gap between germline ends came to 7 bases.

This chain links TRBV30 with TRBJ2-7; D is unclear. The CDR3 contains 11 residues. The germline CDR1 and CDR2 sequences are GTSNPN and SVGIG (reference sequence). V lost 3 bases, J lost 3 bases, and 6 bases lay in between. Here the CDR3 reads CAWSSFYEQYF. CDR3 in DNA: TGTGCCTGGAGCTCCTTCTACGAGCAGTACTTC.

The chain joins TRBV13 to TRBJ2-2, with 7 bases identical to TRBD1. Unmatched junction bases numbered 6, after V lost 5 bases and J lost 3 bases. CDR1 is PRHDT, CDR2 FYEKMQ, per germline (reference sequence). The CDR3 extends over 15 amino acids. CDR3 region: CASSGRDRDTGELFF. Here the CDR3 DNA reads TGTGCCAGCAGCGGCCGGGACAGAGACACCGGGGAGCTGTTTTTT.

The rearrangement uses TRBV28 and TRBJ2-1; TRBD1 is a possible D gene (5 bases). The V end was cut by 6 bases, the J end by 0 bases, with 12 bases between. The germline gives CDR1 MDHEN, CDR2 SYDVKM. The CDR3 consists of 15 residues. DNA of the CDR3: TGTGCCAGCAGCCCCTTTAGGGGCTCCTACAATGAGCAGTTCTTC. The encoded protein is CASSPFRGSYNEQFF. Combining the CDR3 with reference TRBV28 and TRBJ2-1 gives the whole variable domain DVKVTQSSRYLVKRTGEKVFLECVQDMDHENMFWYRQDPGLGLRLIYFSYDVKMKEKGDIPEGYSVSREKKERFSLILESASTNQTSMYLCASSPFRGSYNEQFFGPGTRLTVL.

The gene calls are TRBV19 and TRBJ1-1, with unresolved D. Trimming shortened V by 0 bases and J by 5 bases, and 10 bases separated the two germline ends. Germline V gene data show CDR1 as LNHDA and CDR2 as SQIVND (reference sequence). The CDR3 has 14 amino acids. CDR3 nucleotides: TGTGCCAGTAGTATAGAGTGGAGAACAACTGAAGCTTTCTTT. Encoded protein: CASSIEWRTTEAFF.

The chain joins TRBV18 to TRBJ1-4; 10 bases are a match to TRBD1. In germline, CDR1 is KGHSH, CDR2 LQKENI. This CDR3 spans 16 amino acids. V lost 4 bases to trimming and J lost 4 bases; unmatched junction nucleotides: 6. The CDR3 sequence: CASSHGQGVHNEKLFF. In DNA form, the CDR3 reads TGTGCCAGCTCACATGGACAGGGGGTTCATAATGAAAAACTGTTTTTT.

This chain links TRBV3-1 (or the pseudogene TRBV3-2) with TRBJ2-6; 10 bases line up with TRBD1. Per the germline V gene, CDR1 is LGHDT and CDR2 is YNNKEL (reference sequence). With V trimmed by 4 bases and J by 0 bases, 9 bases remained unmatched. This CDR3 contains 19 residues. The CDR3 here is CASSPTSGTGVSGANVLTF. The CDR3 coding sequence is TGTGCCAGCAGCCCGACTTCCGGGACAGGGGTCTCTGGGGCCAACGTCCTGACTTTC.

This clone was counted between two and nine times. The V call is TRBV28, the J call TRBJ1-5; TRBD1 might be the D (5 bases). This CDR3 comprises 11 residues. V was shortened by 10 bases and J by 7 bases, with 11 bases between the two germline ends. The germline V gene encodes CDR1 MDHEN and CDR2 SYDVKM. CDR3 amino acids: CATQGLQPQHF. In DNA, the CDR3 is TGTGCCACCCAGGGTTTGCAGCCCCAGCATTTT.

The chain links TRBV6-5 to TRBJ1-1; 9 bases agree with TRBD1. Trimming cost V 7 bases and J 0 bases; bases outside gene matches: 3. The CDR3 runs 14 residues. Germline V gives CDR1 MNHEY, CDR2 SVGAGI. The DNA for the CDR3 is TGTGCCAGCAACGACAGGGGGATGAACACTGAAGCTTTCTTT. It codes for CASNDRGMNTEAFF.

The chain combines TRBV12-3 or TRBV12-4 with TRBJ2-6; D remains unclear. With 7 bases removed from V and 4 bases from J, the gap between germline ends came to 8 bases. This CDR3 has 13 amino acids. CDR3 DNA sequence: TGTGCCAGCACACTACTGGGGGCCAACGTCCTGACTTTC. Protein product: CASTLLGANVLTF.

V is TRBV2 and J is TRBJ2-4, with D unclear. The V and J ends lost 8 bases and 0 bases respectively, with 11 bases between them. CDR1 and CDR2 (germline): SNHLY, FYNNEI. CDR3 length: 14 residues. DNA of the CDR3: TGTGCCAGCTTCGGGTTTTCAGCCAAAAACATTCAGTACTTC. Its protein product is CASFGFSAKNIQYF.

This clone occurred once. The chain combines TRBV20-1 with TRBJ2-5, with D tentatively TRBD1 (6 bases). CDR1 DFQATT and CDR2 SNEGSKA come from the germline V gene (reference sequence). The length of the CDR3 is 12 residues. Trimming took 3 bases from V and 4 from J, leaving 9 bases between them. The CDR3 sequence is CSASSRGETQYF. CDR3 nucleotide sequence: TGCAGTGCTAGTAGCAGGGGAGAGACCCAGTACTTC.

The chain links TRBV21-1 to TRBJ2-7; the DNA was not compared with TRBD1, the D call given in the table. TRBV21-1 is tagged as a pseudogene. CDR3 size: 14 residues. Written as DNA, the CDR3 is TGTGCCAGCAGCAAGGGGACATCGGACTACGAGCAGTACTTC. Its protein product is CASSKGTSDYEQYF.

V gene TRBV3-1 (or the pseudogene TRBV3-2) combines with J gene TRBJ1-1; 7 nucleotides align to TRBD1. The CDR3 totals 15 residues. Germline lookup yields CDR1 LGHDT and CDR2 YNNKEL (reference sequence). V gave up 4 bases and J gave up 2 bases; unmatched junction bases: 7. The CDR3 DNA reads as TGTGCCAGCAGCCTCGGGACAGCATCAAACACTGAAGCTTTCTTT. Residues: CASSLGTASNTEAFF.

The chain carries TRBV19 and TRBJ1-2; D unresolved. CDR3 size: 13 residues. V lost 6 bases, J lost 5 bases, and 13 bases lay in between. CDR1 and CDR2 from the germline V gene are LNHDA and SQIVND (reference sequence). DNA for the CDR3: TGTGCCAGTAGCAACGCGGCCGTTTATGGCTACACCTTC. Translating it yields CASSNAAVYGYTF.

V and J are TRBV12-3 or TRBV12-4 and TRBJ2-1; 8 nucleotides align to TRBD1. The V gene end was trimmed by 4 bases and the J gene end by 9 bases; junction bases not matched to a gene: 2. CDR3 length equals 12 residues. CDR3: CASSSGTGEQFF. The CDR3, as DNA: TGTGCCAGCAGTTCCGGGACAGGTGAGCAGTTCTTC.

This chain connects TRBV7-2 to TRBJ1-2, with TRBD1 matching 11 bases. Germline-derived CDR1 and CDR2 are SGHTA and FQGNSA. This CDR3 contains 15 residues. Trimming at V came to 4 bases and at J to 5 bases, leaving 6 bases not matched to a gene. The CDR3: CASSSAGTGGYGYTF. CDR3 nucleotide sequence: TGTGCCAGCAGCTCGGCCGGGACAGGGGGTTATGGCTACACCTTC.

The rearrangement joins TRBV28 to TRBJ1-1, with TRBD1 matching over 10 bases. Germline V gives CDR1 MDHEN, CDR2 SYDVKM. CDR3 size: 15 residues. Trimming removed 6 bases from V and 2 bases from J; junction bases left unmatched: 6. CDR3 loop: CASRGTGVFNTEAFF. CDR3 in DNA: TGTGCCAGCAGGGGGACAGGGGTTTTTAACACTGAAGCTTTCTTT.

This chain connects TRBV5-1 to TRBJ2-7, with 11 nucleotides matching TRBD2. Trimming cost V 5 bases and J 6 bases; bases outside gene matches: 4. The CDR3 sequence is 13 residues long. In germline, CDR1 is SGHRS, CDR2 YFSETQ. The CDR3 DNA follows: TGCGCCAGCAGGTTACTAGCGGGAGCCGAGCAGTACTTC. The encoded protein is CASRLLAGAEQYF.

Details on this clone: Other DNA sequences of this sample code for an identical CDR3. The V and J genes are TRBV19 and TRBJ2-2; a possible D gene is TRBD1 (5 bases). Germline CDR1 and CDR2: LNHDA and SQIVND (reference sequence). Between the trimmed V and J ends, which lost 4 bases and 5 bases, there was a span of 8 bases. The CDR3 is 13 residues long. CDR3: CASSTQGTGELFF. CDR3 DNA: TGTGCCAGTAGTACCCAGGGTACCGGGGAGCTGTTTTTT.

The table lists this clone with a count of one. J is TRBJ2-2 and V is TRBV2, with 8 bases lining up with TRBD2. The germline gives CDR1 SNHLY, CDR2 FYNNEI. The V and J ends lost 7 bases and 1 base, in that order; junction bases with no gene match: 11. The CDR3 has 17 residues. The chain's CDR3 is CASKGGSGGENTGELFF. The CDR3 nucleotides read TGTGCCAGCAAAGGGGGAAGCGGGGGAGAGAACACCGGGGAGCTGTTTTTT.

The CDR3: CASSRGRFREKLFF. DNA for the CDR3: TGTGCCAGTAGTAGGGGCAGGTTTCGTGAAAAACTGTTTTTT. The rearrangement joins TRBV19 to TRBJ1-4, with D possibly TRBD1 on 5 matching bases. Germline V gene sequence: CDR1 LNHDA, CDR2 SQIVND (reference sequence). The CDR3 loop spans 14 amino acids. The ends were cut back, 4 bases at V and 7 bases at J, with 13 bases in the middle.

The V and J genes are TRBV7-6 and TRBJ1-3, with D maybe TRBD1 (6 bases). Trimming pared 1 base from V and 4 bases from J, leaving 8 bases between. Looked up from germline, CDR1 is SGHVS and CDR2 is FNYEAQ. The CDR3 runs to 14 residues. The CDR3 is CASSLGTAGNTIYF. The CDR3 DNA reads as TGTGCCAGCAGCTTAGGGACAGCGGGAAACACCATATATTTT.

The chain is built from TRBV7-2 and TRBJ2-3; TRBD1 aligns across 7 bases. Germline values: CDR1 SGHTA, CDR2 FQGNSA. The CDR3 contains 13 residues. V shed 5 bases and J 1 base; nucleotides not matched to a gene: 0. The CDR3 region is CASSGQGTDTQYF. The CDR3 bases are TGTGCCAGCAGCGGACAGGGCACAGATACGCAGTATTTT.